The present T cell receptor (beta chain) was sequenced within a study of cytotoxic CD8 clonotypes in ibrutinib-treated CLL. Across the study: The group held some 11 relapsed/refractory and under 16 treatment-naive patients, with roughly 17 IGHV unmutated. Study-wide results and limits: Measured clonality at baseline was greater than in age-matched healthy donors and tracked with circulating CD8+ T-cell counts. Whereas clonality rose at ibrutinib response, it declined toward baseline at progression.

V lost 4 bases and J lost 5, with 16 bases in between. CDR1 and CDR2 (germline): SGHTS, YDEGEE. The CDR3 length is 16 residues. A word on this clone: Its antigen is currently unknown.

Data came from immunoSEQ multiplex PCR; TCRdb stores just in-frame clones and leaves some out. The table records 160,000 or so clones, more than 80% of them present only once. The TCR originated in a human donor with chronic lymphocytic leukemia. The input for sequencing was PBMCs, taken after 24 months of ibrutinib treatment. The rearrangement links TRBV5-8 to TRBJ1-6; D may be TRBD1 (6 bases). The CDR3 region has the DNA TGTGCCAGCAGCAAAGCAGGGGCCGCTGATAATTCACCCCTCCACTTT. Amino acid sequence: CASSKAGAADNSPLHF.